This T cell receptor (beta chain) emerged from a study of shared clonotypes between healthy human individuals. The overall study: Participating donors consisted of a couple of women and a few men aged 18 to 49. Study-level points and caveats: Naive CD4 clonotypes were shared across a few donors at roughly 4.6%.

A remark on this clone: The antigen remains unidentified.

The protocol was immunoSEQ multiplex PCR, while the TCRdb copy is restricted to in-frame clones and leaves out a portion. Here the sample spans approximately 710,000 clones, less than 95% being singletons. The CDR3 has 16 residues. V was clipped by 3 bases and J by 3 bases, with 14 bases between them. CDR1 is MGHRA, CDR2 YSYEKL, per germline. V and J are TRBV4-1 and TRBJ1-4; perhaps TRBD1 as D (5 bases). Sequenced sample: memory CD8+ T cells from PBMCs. Subset described: CD45RO+ cells pooled with CCR7-negative TemRA cells. This TCR was recovered from a man between 18 and 35 years old in good health. Some clones in this sample may be carry-over from other donors' samples. The CDR3, as DNA: TGCGCCAGCAGCCAGCCCCGGGACGGCTCTAATGAAAAACTGTTTTTT. It codes for CASSQPRDGSNEKLFF.